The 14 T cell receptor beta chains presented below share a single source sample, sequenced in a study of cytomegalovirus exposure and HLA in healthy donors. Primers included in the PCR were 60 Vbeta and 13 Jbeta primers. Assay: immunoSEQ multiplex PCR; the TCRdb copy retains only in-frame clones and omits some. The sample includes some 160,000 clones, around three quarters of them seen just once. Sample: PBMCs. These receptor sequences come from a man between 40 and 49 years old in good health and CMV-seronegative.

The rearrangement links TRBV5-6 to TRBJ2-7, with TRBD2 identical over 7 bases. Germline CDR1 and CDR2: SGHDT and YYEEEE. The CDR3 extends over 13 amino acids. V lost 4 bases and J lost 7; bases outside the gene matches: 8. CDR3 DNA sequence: TGTGCCAGCAGCCTGGTTTTGGGGGGGGAGCAGTACTTC. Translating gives CASSLVLGGEQYF. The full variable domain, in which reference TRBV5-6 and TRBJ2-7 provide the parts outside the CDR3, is DAGVTQSPTHLIKTRGQQVTLRCSPKSGHDTVSWYQQALGQGPQFIFQYYEEEERQRGNFPDRFSGHQFPNYSSELNVNALLLGDSALYLCASSLVLGGEQYFGPGTRLTVT.

CDR3 amino acids: CASSFTGGNEKLFF. The CDR3 coding sequence is TGTGCCAGCAGCTTCACAGGGGGGAATGAAAAACTGTTTTTT. The J gene is TRBJ1-4, the V gene TRBV5-5; the match to TRBD1 covers 8 bases. Germline V CDR1 and CDR2: SGHKS, YYEKEE (reference sequence). There are 14 residues in the CDR3. The V segment lost 2 bases and the J segment 5 bases; nucleotides outside the gene matches: 2. Looking up the rest from reference TRBV5-5 and TRBJ1-4 gives the full variable domain: DAGVTQSPTHLIKTRGQQVTLRCSPISGHKSVSWYQQVLGQGPQFIFQYYEKEERGRGNFPDRFSARQFPNYSSELNVNALLLGDSALYLCASSFTGGNEKLFFGSGTQLSVL.

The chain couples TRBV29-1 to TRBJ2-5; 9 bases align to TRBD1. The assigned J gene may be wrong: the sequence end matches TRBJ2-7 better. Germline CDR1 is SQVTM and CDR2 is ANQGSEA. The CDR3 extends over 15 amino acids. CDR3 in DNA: TGCAGCGTTGAGCGCCCGGACAGGGGACCCTACGAGCAGTACTTC. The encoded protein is CSVERPDRGPYEQYF.

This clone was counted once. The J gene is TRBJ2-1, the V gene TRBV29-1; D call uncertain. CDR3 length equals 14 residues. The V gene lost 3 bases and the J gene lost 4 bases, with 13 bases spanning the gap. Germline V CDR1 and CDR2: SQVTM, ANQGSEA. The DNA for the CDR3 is TGCAGCGTTGACCAAGCGAAAGCTTACAATGAGCAGTTCTTC. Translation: CSVDQAKAYNEQFF.

The CDR3 loop reads CASSLERGRLYETQYF. As DNA, the CDR3 is TGTGCCAGCAGCTTAGAGAGGGGGCGCCTGTATGAGACCCAGTACTTC. V usage is TRBV7-2 and J usage is TRBJ2-5; 7 nucleotides agree with TRBD1. V lost 1 base to trimming and J lost 5 bases; unmatched junction nucleotides: 10. This CDR3 is built from 16 residues. Germline values: CDR1 SGHTA, CDR2 FQGNSA.

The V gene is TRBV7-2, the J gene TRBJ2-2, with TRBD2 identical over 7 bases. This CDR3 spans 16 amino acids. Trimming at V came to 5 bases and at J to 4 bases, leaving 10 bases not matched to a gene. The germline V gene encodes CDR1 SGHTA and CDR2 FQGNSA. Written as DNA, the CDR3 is TGTGCCAGCAGCCCCTTCGGGGGAGGGGCCACCGGGGAGCTGTTTTTT. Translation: CASSPFGGGATGELFF.

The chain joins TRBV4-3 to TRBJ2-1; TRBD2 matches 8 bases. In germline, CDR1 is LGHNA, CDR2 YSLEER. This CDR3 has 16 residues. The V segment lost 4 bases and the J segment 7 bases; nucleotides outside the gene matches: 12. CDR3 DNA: TGCGCCAGCAGCCCAAGAATACTAGGCGGGGGGAATGAGCAGTTCTTC. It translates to CASSPRILGGGNEQFF.

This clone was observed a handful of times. The CDR3 region is CASSLGQEQTQYF. The CDR3 DNA is TGTGCCAGCAGCTTGGGTCAGGAACAGACCCAGTACTTC. The chain carries TRBV5-4 and TRBJ2-5; D is unresolved. CDR3 length equals 13 residues. Trimming took 0 bases from V and 6 from J, leaving 9 bases between them. From germline, CDR1 is SGHNT and CDR2 YYREEE (reference sequence).

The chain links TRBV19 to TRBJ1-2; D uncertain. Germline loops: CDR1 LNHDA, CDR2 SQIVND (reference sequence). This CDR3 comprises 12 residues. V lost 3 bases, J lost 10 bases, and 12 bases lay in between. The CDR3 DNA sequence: TGTGCCAGTAGTATTCCTCGGGGAGACTACACCTTC. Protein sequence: CASSIPRGDYTF.

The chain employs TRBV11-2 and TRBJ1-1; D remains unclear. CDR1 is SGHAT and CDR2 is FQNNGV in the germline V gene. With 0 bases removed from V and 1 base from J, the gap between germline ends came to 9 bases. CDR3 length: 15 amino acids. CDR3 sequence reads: CASSLDRGGNTEAFF. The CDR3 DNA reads TGTGCCAGCAGCTTAGATAGAGGCGGGAACACTGAAGCTTTCTTT.

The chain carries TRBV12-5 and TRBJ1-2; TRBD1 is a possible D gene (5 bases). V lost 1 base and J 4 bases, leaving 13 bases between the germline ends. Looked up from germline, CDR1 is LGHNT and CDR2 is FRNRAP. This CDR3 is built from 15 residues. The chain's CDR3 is CASGLAGTPAYGYTF. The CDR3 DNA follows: TGTGCTAGTGGTTTGGCCGGGACTCCCGCCTATGGCTACACCTTC.

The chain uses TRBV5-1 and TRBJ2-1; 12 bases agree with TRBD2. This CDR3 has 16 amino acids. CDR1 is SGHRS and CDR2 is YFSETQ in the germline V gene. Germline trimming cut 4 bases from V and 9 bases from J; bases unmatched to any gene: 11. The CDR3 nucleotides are TGCGCCAGCAGCCCGACAGCTAGCGGGGGGGCTGGTGAGCAGTTCTTC. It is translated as CASSPTASGGAGEQFF. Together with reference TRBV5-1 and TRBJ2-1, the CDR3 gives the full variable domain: KAGVTQTPRYLIKTRGQQVTLSCSPISGHRSVSWYQQTPGQGLQFLFEYFSETQRNKGNFPGRFSGRQFSNSRSEMNVSTLELGDSALYLCASSPTASGGAGEQFFGPGTRLTVL.

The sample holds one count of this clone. CDR3 loop: CASIPAGQPTLVHGYTF. The CDR3, as DNA: TGTGCCAGCATCCCGGCGGGACAGCCTACCCTGGTGCATGGCTACACCTTC. The chain links TRBV5-6 to TRBJ1-2; 7 nucleotides align to TRBD1. The junction had 20 bases not matched to a gene; V was cut back by 6 bases and J by 6 bases. The CDR3 length is 17 residues. Germline-derived CDR1 and CDR2 are SGHDT and YYEEEE.

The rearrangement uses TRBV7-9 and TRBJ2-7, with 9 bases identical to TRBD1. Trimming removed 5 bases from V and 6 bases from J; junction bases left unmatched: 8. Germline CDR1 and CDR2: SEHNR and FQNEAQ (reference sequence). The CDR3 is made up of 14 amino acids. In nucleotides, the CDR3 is TGTGCCAGCAGCAATCGACAGGGGGTTAGCGAGCAGTACTTC. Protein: CASSNRQGVSEQYF.